The 32 T cell receptor beta chains reported below all come from one sample, sequenced in a study of cytomegalovirus exposure and HLA in healthy donors. In the PCR, 60 Vbeta and 13 Jbeta primers were used. Using immunoSEQ multiplex PCR, the repertoire was profiled, and TCRdb retains in-frame clones only, with some absent. The repertoire includes 90,000 to 120,000 clones, approximately 79% of them detected once, and more than 3% sits in the top ten. Sequencing used PBMCs. The source is a woman between 40 and 50 years old in good health and CMV-seronegative.

This clone was counted only a few times. A read error may produce the germline difference seen at one junction end. This rearrangement joins TRBV7-9 to TRBJ2-3, with TRBD2 matching over 12 bases. CDR1 is SEHNR, CDR2 FQNEAQ, per germline (reference sequence). This CDR3 comprises 15 residues. The CDR3: CSSRRGLAGTDTQYF. The CDR3 nucleotides are TGTTCCAGCAGGCGGGGACTAGCGGGTACAGATACGCAGTATTTT.

The chain is built from TRBV23-1 and TRBJ2-7; perhaps TRBD1 as D (6 bases). TRBV23-1 is an ORF, with its function uncertain. V dropped 10 bases and J dropped 3 bases, with 19 bases sitting between them. The CDR3 length is 14 residues. Here the CDR3 reads CATQTGTPCYEQYF. CDR3 in DNA: TGCGCCACCCAGACCGGGACACCATGCTACGAGCAGTACTTC.

V is TRBV27 and J is TRBJ2-2; 11 bases agree with TRBD1. The V and J ends lost 5 bases and 6 bases, in that order; junction bases with no gene match: 2. Germline V lookup: CDR1 MNHEY, CDR2 SMNVEV (reference sequence). The length of the CDR3 is 14 residues. The DNA of the CDR3 is TGTGCCAGCAGTGCGGGACAGGGGGCCGGGGAGCTGTTTTTT. As protein: CASSAGQGAGELFF.

The V gene is TRBV4-1, the J gene TRBJ1-3; D ambiguous. With 1 base removed from V and 4 bases from J, the gap between germline ends came to 14 bases. Germline V gene lookup returns CDR1 MGHRA and CDR2 YSYEKL. The CDR3 length is 16 residues. The CDR3 here is CASSQGIGIEGNTIYF. The DNA of the CDR3 is TGCGCCAGCAGCCAAGGTATCGGGATTGAAGGAAACACCATATATTTT.

This chain links TRBV5-1 with TRBJ2-1, with 9 bases aligning to TRBD1. This CDR3 has 17 amino acids. The V and J ends lost 0 bases and 8 bases, in that order; junction bases with no gene match: 12. CDR1 is SGHRS, CDR2 YFSETQ, per germline. The CDR3 protein is CASSLEATGTGKDEQFF. The CDR3 DNA reads TGCGCCAGCAGCTTGGAGGCCACCGGGACAGGGAAGGATGAGCAGTTCTTC.

The rearrangement links TRBV2 to TRBJ1-6; TRBD1 agrees at 8 bases. Per germline, CDR1 SNHLY and CDR2 FYNNEI. With V trimmed by 3 bases and J by 9 bases, 4 bases remained unmatched. This CDR3 contains 14 residues. The CDR3 DNA reads TGTGCCAGCAGTGACAGGGGGCTTCGTTCACCCCTCCACTTT. Its translation is CASSDRGLRSPLHF.

This clone was recorded a few times. The chain uses TRBV5-1 and TRBJ1-4, with 9 bases matching TRBD1. The length of the CDR3 is 14 residues. With 4 bases clipped from V and 6 bases from J, the junction kept 4 bases outside the gene matches. Germline V gene lookup returns CDR1 SGHRS and CDR2 YFSETQ. CDR3 protein: CASSRTGGDEKLFF. CDR3 nucleotide sequence: TGCGCCAGCAGCCGTACAGGGGGCGATGAAAAACTGTTTTTT.

V usage is TRBV11-2 and J usage is TRBJ2-1; D is possibly TRBD2 (6 bases). This CDR3 is built from 15 residues. Trimming pared 5 bases from V and 0 bases from J, leaving 11 bases between. In germline, CDR1 is SGHAT, CDR2 FQNNGV. CDR3 DNA sequence: TGTGCCAGCAGCCCCGGGAGAAACTCCTACAATGAGCAGTTCTTC. This gives the protein CASSPGRNSYNEQFF.

The chain employs TRBV5-1 and TRBJ2-3; TRBD1 matches 8 bases. This CDR3 is 15 amino acids long. V was clipped by 1 base and J by 5 bases; unmatched bases: 6. Germline lookup yields CDR1 SGHRS and CDR2 YFSETQ. CDR3 sequence: CASSLRSQGVDTQYF. The CDR3 coding sequence is TGCGCCAGCAGCTTGAGGTCACAGGGGGTAGATACGCAGTATTTT.

The gene calls are TRBV28 and TRBJ1-1; D remains ambiguous. V lost 6 bases and J 7 bases, leaving 15 bases between the germline ends. This CDR3 is built from 13 residues. In germline, CDR1 is MDHEN, CDR2 SYDVKM. The CDR3 loop reads CASRVPDGDEAFF. DNA of the CDR3: TGTGCCAGCAGGGTCCCGGACGGGGATGAAGCTTTCTTT.

This clone was seen a few times. The V gene is TRBV7-9, the J gene TRBJ1-1, with D hard to call. Germline assignment: CDR1 SEHNR and CDR2 FQNEAQ (reference sequence). The CDR3 extends over 13 amino acids. Trimming left V 3 bases short and J 0 bases short, with 5 bases between. The CDR3 nucleotides are TGTGCCAGCAGCTTTATAGTGAACACTGAAGCTTTCTTT. Translating it yields CASSFIVNTEAFF. The whole variable domain, filled in from reference TRBV7-9 and TRBJ1-1, reads DTGVSQNPRHKITKRGQNVTFRCDPISEHNRLYWYRQTLGQGPEFLTYFQNEAQLEKSRLLSDRFSAERPKGSFSTLEIQRTEQGDSAMYLCASSFIVNTEAFFGQGTRLTVV.

V and J are TRBV9 and TRBJ1-1, with 8 bases matching TRBD1. The CDR3 consists of 15 residues. Trimming at V came to 0 bases and at J to 5 bases, leaving 6 bases not matched to a gene. In germline, CDR1 is SGDLS, CDR2 YYNGEE. This chain's CDR3 is CASSVAGGRETEAFF. CDR3 nucleotide sequence: TGTGCCAGCAGCGTAGCAGGGGGCAGGGAAACTGAAGCTTTCTTT.

The J gene is TRBJ2-5, the V gene TRBV27, with a weak D call TRBD2 (6 bases). CDR1 is MNHEY and CDR2 is SMNVEV in the germline V gene (reference sequence). The V and J ends lost 0 bases and 5 bases respectively, with 25 bases between them. The CDR3 length is 19 residues. The CDR3 loop reads CASSLSALPGLIAGETQYF. CDR3 coding DNA: TGTGCCAGCAGTTTATCGGCATTGCCCGGGCTTATTGCGGGGGAGACCCAGTACTTC.

In this sample, this clone turned up once. V is TRBV27 and J is TRBJ2-7; the match to TRBD2 covers 10 bases. The V gene's germline CDR1 is MNHEY and CDR2 SMNVEV (reference sequence). This CDR3 contains 15 residues. V gave up 1 base and J gave up 4 bases; unmatched junction bases: 4. The CDR3 protein is CASSLLGAGGYEQYF. CDR3 DNA sequence: TGTGCCAGCAGTTTATTAGGAGCGGGAGGGTACGAGCAGTACTTC.

This chain links TRBV4-3 with TRBJ1-2; D unclear. V shed 0 bases and J shed 4 bases, with 15 bases lying between them. Germline CDR1 is LGHNA and CDR2 is YSLEER. CDR3 length equals 16 residues. The CDR3: CASSQEVSQNRYGYTF. DNA for the CDR3: TGCGCCAGCAGCCAAGAAGTTAGCCAGAACCGCTATGGCTACACCTTC.

J is TRBJ2-2 and V is TRBV28; D might be TRBD1 (5 bases). Per the germline V gene, CDR1 is MDHEN and CDR2 is SYDVKM. V was cut by 2 bases and J by 0 bases, with 7 bases left in between. The CDR3 is 15 residues long. The CDR3 protein is CASSLAGTNTGELFF. CDR3 nucleotide sequence: TGTGCCAGCAGTTTAGCAGGGACGAACACCGGGGAGCTGTTTTTT. The complete variable domain, with remaining parts taken from reference TRBV28 and TRBJ2-2, reads DVKVTQSSRYLVKRTGEKVFLECVQDMDHENMFWYRQDPGLGLRLIYFSYDVKMKEKGDIPEGYSVSREKKERFSLILESASTNQTSMYLCASSLAGTNTGELFFGEGSRLTVL.

The count of this clone is one. The V and J genes are TRBV28 and TRBJ1-1, with unresolved D. This CDR3 comprises 13 residues. The V end was cut by 8 bases, the J end by 4 bases, with 14 bases between. Germline CDR1 MDHEN, CDR2 SYDVKM. The CDR3 DNA reads as TGTGCCAGCTCCGCACTTTCCGGCACTGAAGCTTTCTTT. Translation gives CASSALSGTEAFF.

The rearrangement uses TRBV11-2 and TRBJ2-3; the D is unclear. V was clipped by 1 base and J by 8 bases, with 7 bases between them. Looked up from germline, CDR1 is SGHAT and CDR2 is FQNNGV. The CDR3 spans 12 residues. CDR3 nucleotides: TGTGCCAGCAGCTTAGTTACGGGTACGCAGTATTTT. Its translation is CASSLVTGTQYF.

The rearrangement uses TRBV25-1 and TRBJ2-1, with a weak D call TRBD1 (5 bases). The CDR3 totals 12 residues. Germline V gene sequence: CDR1 MGHDK, CDR2 SYGVNS. V lost 8 bases and J lost 4, with 9 bases in between. CDR3 sequence (DNA): TGTGCCAGCGGCAGGGATTACAATGAGCAGTTCTTC. It encodes CASGRDYNEQFF.

The chain combines TRBV4-3 with TRBJ1-5; possibly TRBD1 for D (5 bases). This CDR3 contains 13 residues. CDR1 and CDR2 from the germline V gene are LGHNA and YSLEER. The germline V and J ends were trimmed by 1 base and 9 bases, with 10 bases remaining between them. The CDR3 DNA reads as TGCGCCAGCAGCCAAGGTAGGGGAGGGCCCCAGCATTTT. Protein sequence: CASSQGRGGPQHF.

This chain connects TRBV28 to TRBJ2-1, with TRBD2 as a possible D gene (5 bases). CDR1 and CDR2 from the germline V gene are MDHEN and SYDVKM. With 6 bases removed from V and 8 bases from J, the gap between germline ends came to 11 bases. CDR3 length: 12 amino acids. The CDR3 DNA follows: TGTGCCAGCAGCCCCCTGGAGGATGAGCAGTTCTTC. It translates to CASSPLEDEQFF.

This rearrangement joins TRBV7-9 to TRBJ1-1, with a weak D call TRBD1 (6 bases). Germline V gene sequence: CDR1 SEHNR, CDR2 FQNEAQ (reference sequence). The CDR3 consists of 14 residues. V was cut by 1 base and J by 5 bases, with 11 bases left in between. The CDR3 DNA follows: TGTGCCAGCAGCTTAGGACAGGATAGTACTGAAGCTTTCTTT. This gives the protein CASSLGQDSTEAFF.

The rearrangement joins TRBV4-1 to TRBJ2-7; TRBD2 aligns across 7 bases. Germline V CDR1 and CDR2: MGHRA, YSYEKL. The ends lost 5 bases at V and 2 bases at J; junction bases unmatched: 6. This CDR3 region has 14 residues. CDR3 coding DNA: TGCGCCAGCAGCTTAGGACTAGGAGCCTACGAGCAGTACTTC. It specifies CASSLGLGAYEQYF.

V and J are TRBV7-9 and TRBJ1-1; possible D gene TRBD1, 6 bases. CDR1 is SEHNR and CDR2 is FQNEAQ in the germline V gene (reference sequence). The CDR3 sequence is 14 residues long. Trimming left V 2 bases short and J 2 bases short, with 9 bases between. The CDR3 sequence: CASSLTGSNTEAFF. The CDR3 DNA reads TGTGCCAGCAGCTTAACAGGGTCAAACACTGAAGCTTTCTTT.

This sequence joins TRBV7-2 and TRBJ1-1; D might be TRBD1 (6 bases). Between the trimmed V and J ends, which lost 5 bases and 1 base, there was a span of 20 bases. The CDR3 sequence is 17 residues long. Germline V lookup: CDR1 SGHTA, CDR2 FQGNSA. This CDR3 reads CASSRGTISSGNTEAFF. CDR3 coding DNA: TGTGCCAGCAGCAGAGGGACAATCTCTTCGGGGAACACTGAAGCTTTCTTT. Full variable domain (remainder filled in from reference TRBV7-2 and TRBJ1-1): GAGVSQSPSNKVTEKGKDVELRCDPISGHTALYWYRQSLGQGLEFLIYFQGNSAPDKSGLPSDRFSAERTGGSVSTLTIQRTQQEDSAVYLCASSRGTISSGNTEAFFGQGTRLTVV.

This chain joins TRBV5-1 and TRBJ1-4; D may be TRBD1 (6 bases). V lost 0 bases and J 8 bases, leaving 11 bases between the germline ends. Germline V gives CDR1 SGHRS, CDR2 YFSETQ. The CDR3 length is 14 residues. The CDR3 coding sequence is TGCGCCAGCAGCTTGGGGGGGGGCGAAGAAAAACTGTTTTTT. As protein: CASSLGGGEEKLFF.

The chain couples TRBV7-2 to TRBJ1-1; D gene ambiguous. The V gene's germline CDR1 is SGHTA and CDR2 FQGNSA. The CDR3 totals 15 residues. V was shortened by 5 bases and J by 5 bases, with 18 bases between the two germline ends. CDR3 region: CASSKEGGLGTEAFF. CDR3 nucleotide sequence: TGTGCCAGCAGCAAAGAGGGAGGGCTGGGTACTGAAGCTTTCTTT.

This clone was observed a few times. The chain is built from TRBV28 and TRBJ1-5; D perhaps matches TRBD1 (5 bases). This CDR3 spans 14 amino acids. Germline V gene data show CDR1 as MDHEN and CDR2 as SYDVKM. V was pared by 6 bases and J by 5 bases, with 14 bases between. The CDR3 nucleotides are TGTGCCAGCAGCCCGGACAATCGATATCAGCCCCAGCATTTT. As protein: CASSPDNRYQPQHF.

As for this clone: Compared with germline, one end of the junction differs, possibly owing to a read error. The CDR3 reads CASSLGGNAEAFF. As DNA, the CDR3 is TGTGCCAGCAGTTTGGGGGGGAACGCTGAAGCTTTCTTT. The rearrangement links TRBV28 to TRBJ1-1; D is possibly TRBD1 (5 bases). CDR3 size: 13 residues. CDR1 and CDR2 from the germline V gene are MDHEN and SYDVKM.

The chain carries TRBV28 and TRBJ2-7, with D perhaps matching TRBD1 (5 bases). V gave up 4 bases and J gave up 2 bases, with 9 bases separating them. This CDR3 has 13 residues. CDR1 and CDR2 (germline): MDHEN, SYDVKM. The CDR3 loop is CASSWGYAYEQYF. In DNA form, the CDR3 reads TGTGCCAGCAGTTGGGGCTACGCCTACGAGCAGTACTTC.

The gene calls are TRBV15 and TRBJ2-7; TRBD2 is a possible D gene (5 bases). The CDR3 extends over 16 amino acids. V shed 5 bases and J shed 5 bases, with 22 bases lying between them. Looked up from germline, CDR1 is LNHNV and CDR2 is YYDKDF (reference sequence). The CDR3 bases are TGTGCCACCAGCGGCTCCTCCGTCAGGACTTCCAACGAGCAGTACTTC. Amino acids: CATSGSSVRTSNEQYF.

A single count supports this clone. This chain connects TRBV27 to TRBJ2-1, with 8 bases aligning to TRBD1. The CDR3 extends over 15 amino acids. Germline CDR1 and CDR2: MNHEY and SMNVEV (reference sequence). With 2 bases clipped from V and 1 base from J, the junction kept 1 base outside the gene matches. The CDR3 reads CASSLRTGSYNEQFF. The DNA of the CDR3 is TGTGCCAGCAGTTTAAGGACAGGGTCCTACAATGAGCAGTTCTTC.